These 30 T cell receptor beta chains share one sample of origin, sequenced in a study of identical twins. Via MiXCR, TCRdb re-called the 5' RACE reads, giving one row per CDR3 protein. The sample holds about 520,000 distinct CDR3 sequences, about 20% seen once. In addition, the sample was reused for a study of T cells expressing NK-cell markers.

Material for sequencing was CD4+ T cells sorted from blood. These receptors were collected from a young woman in good health.

The chain is built from TRBV5-1 and TRBJ2-1; 16 bases agree with TRBD2. The CDR3 has 17 residues. CDR1 is SGHRS and CDR2 is YFSETQ in the germline V gene. Germline trimming cut 4 bases from V and 8 bases from J; bases unmatched to any gene: 9. CDR3 sequence: CASSRGLAGGPFHEQFF. For the CDR3, the DNA is TGCGCCAGCAGCAGGGGACTAGCGGGAGGGCCCTTCCATGAGCAGTTCTTC. Full variable domain (rest looked up from reference TRBV5-1 and TRBJ2-1): KAGVTQTPRYLIKTRGQQVTLSCSPISGHRSVSWYQQTPGQGLQFLFEYFSETQRNKGNFPGRFSGRQFSNSRSEMNVSTLELGDSALYLCASSRGLAGGPFHEQFFGPGTRLTVL.

J is TRBJ1-1 and V is TRBV12-3 or TRBV12-4; D possibly corresponds to TRBD1 (6 bases). There are 16 residues in the CDR3. Trimming left V 6 bases short and J 1 base short, with 18 bases between. The CDR3 nucleotides read TGTGCCAGCAGCCGAAGCGGGGGCTGGAAGAACACTGAAGCTTTCTTT. Translation: CASSRSGGWKNTEAFF.

This clonotype has a handful of counts. The gene calls are TRBV7-9 and TRBJ1-4, with TRBD1 as a possible D gene (5 bases). V shed 5 bases and J shed 11 bases, with 12 bases lying between them. The CDR3 runs 12 residues. Germline V gene data show CDR1 as SEHNR and CDR2 as FQNEAQ (reference sequence). The CDR3 here is CASSAGTRKLFF. CDR3 coding DNA: TGTGCCAGCAGCGCCGGGACTCGCAAACTGTTTTTT.

This clonotype was observed a handful of times. The chain has TRBV18 and TRBJ1-1; no firm D call. Per germline, CDR1 KGHSH and CDR2 LQKENI. Trimming pared 1 base from V and 1 base from J, leaving 10 bases between. The CDR3 is 15 amino acids. This CDR3 is CASSPQRTANTEAFF. In DNA form, the CDR3 reads TGTGCCAGCTCACCACAGCGGACCGCGAACACTGAAGCTTTCTTT.

The chain couples TRBV12-3 or TRBV12-4 to TRBJ2-5; 11 bases align to TRBD2. The CDR3 spans 15 residues. The trim removed 7 bases at V and 5 bases at J, leaving 9 bases unmatched. For the CDR3, the DNA is TGTGCCAGCAATCAAAGAGGACTAGCGGGTGAGACCCAGTACTTC. This codes for CASNQRGLAGETQYF.

In its sample, this clonotype was seen a few times. The chain is built from TRBV24-1 and TRBJ2-1, with 9 nucleotides matching TRBD2. CDR1 is KGHDR, CDR2 SFDVKD, per germline. The CDR3 has 17 amino acids. V lost 3 bases, J lost 0 bases, and 5 bases stayed unmatched. This chain's CDR3 is CATSDTTSGFSYNEQFF. The CDR3 DNA reads TGTGCCACCAGTGATACAACTAGCGGGTTCTCCTACAATGAGCAGTTCTTC.

This chain links TRBV5-1 with TRBJ2-4; TRBD1 agrees at 7 bases. Trimming cost V 2 bases and J 5 bases; bases outside gene matches: 4. CDR1 and CDR2 from the germline V gene are SGHRS and YFSETQ. The length of the CDR3 is 14 residues. The CDR3: CASSFRDRQNIQYF. CDR3 DNA sequence: TGCGCCAGCAGCTTCCGGGACAGACAAAACATTCAGTACTTC.

This clonotype was counted a few times. The chain carries TRBV5-1 and TRBJ2-5; 8 nucleotides line up with TRBD2. Germline trimming cut 5 bases from V and 1 base from J; bases unmatched to any gene: 7. There are 15 residues in the CDR3. In germline, CDR1 is SGHRS, CDR2 YFSETQ. CDR3 nucleotide sequence: TGCGCCAGCAGAACTAGACTAGCGCCCCAAGAGACCCAGTACTTC. This encodes CASRTRLAPQETQYF.

This clonotype was seen a few times. The rearrangement joins TRBV12-3 or TRBV12-4 to TRBJ2-1, with 7 bases identical to TRBD1. The V and J ends lost 4 bases and 5 bases, in that order; junction bases with no gene match: 17. The CDR3 runs to 18 residues. The CDR3 DNA follows: TGTGCCAGCAGTTCCCCCCGCGGGTTTGCTGGACAGGACAATGAGCAGTTCTTC. Translating it yields CASSSPRGFAGQDNEQFF.

This chain connects TRBV6-5 to TRBJ1-5; weak D call: TRBD1 (6 bases). CDR1 and CDR2 (germline): MNHEY, SVGAGI. V lost 3 bases to trimming and J lost 4 bases, with 16 bases between them. CDR3 length: 16 residues. CDR3 sequence: CASSYSLGAGNQPQHF. CDR3 DNA sequence: TGTGCCAGCAGTTATTCATTGGGGGCTGGAAATCAGCCCCAGCATTTT.

V and J are TRBV12-3 or TRBV12-4 and TRBJ2-4; 12 nucleotides agree with TRBD2. The CDR3 sequence is 16 residues long. The junction had 4 bases not matched to a gene; V was cut back by 4 bases and J by 3 bases. The CDR3 bases are TGTGCCAGCAGTTCTAGCGGGAGGGGGGACAAAAACATTCAGTACTTC. Protein product: CASSSSGRGDKNIQYF.

The CDR3 sequence: CASSLGPGGEQYF. CDR3 DNA: TGCGCCAGCAGCTTAGGGCCCGGAGGAGAGCAGTACTTC. The chain has TRBV5-1 and TRBJ2-7, with D perhaps matching TRBD2 (5 bases). Trimming removed 2 bases at V and 7 bases at J, with 13 bases between. The CDR3 contains 13 residues. Germline CDR1 is SGHRS and CDR2 is YFSETQ.

Only a few counts were recorded for this clonotype. V gene TRBV7-2 combines with J gene TRBJ2-7; 8 bases fit TRBD2. Germline CDR1 reads SGHTA; CDR2 reads FQGNSA. The J segment lost 6 bases and the V segment lost 1 base, leaving 5 bases of the junction unmatched. The CDR3 length is 14 residues. The CDR3 loop is CASSLEGTRREQYF. DNA of the CDR3: TGTGCCAGCAGCTTAGAGGGGACTAGGCGCGAGCAGTACTTC.

The chain couples TRBV5-5 to TRBJ1-4, with a weak D call TRBD1 (5 bases). Trimming took off 0 bases at V and 8 bases at J, with 8 bases between the two ends. From germline, CDR1 is SGHKS and CDR2 YYEKEE (reference sequence). The CDR3 consists of 13 residues. CDR3 sequence: CASSLAGDEKLFF. CDR3 coding DNA: TGTGCCAGCAGCTTGGCCGGGGACGAAAAACTGTTTTTT. Together with reference TRBV5-5 and TRBJ1-4, the CDR3 gives the full variable domain: DAGVTQSPTHLIKTRGQQVTLRCSPISGHKSVSWYQQVLGQGPQFIFQYYEKEERGRGNFPDRFSARQFPNYSSELNVNALLLGDSALYLCASSLAGDEKLFFGSGTQLSVL.

This clonotype came up many times. The chain combines TRBV5-1 with TRBJ2-7; TRBD1 agrees at 10 bases. The V and J ends lost 5 bases and 4 bases, in that order; junction bases with no gene match: 9. Germline CDR1 is SGHRS and CDR2 is YFSETQ. The CDR3 contains 15 residues. The chain's CDR3 is CASSLGGTGVYEQYF. The CDR3 region has the DNA TGCGCCAGCAGTCTTGGAGGGACAGGGGTATACGAGCAGTACTTC.

Regarding this clonotype: A clone one base away is much larger, so this may be a read error. This chain joins TRBV4-3 and TRBJ2-1; the D gene is possibly TRBD1 (5 bases). Between the trimmed V and J ends, which lost 0 bases and 4 bases, there was a span of 19 bases. CDR1 and CDR2 (germline): LGHNA, YSLEER. This CDR3 contains 18 residues. In DNA, the CDR3 is TGCGCCAGCAGCCAAGATGGTTATATAGGGGCTATATACAATGAGCAGTTCTTC. It encodes CASSQDGYIGAIYNEQFF.

In this sample, this clonotype turned up a few times. The rearrangement links TRBV7-9 to TRBJ1-2, with TRBD1 as a possible D gene (5 bases). V lost 1 base to trimming and J lost 5 bases, with 14 bases between them. Per the germline V gene, CDR1 is SEHNR and CDR2 is FQNEAQ (reference sequence). The CDR3 contains 15 residues. The CDR3 reads CASSLGGTRSYGYTF. For the CDR3, the DNA is TGTGCCAGCAGCTTAGGGGGGACCCGTTCATATGGCTACACCTTC.

This clonotype showed up just a few times. This chain links TRBV7-9 with TRBJ1-1, with D unresolved. Germline CDR1 reads SEHNR; CDR2 reads FQNEAQ (reference sequence). This CDR3 spans 12 amino acids. V gave up 3 bases and J gave up 6 bases, with 8 bases separating them. The CDR3 DNA reads TGTGCCAGCAGCTTGGGCGGCTCTGAAGCTTTCTTT. Amino acids: CASSLGGSEAFF.

This clonotype showed up just a few times. This sequence joins TRBV5-6 and TRBJ2-7; D gene ambiguous. V gave up 4 bases and J gave up 2 bases, with 22 bases separating them. Germline V gene lookup returns CDR1 SGHDT and CDR2 YYEEEE. This CDR3 comprises 17 residues. This chain's CDR3 is CASSSFGFRAATYEQYF. For the CDR3, the DNA is TGTGCCAGCAGCAGCTTCGGTTTTAGGGCGGCCACCTACGAGCAGTACTTC.

This clonotype was counted ten times or more. The chain couples TRBV12-3 or TRBV12-4 to TRBJ1-2, with 7 bases that match TRBD1. V gave up 3 bases and J gave up 2 bases; unmatched junction bases: 6. This CDR3 is 15 amino acids long. CDR3 in DNA: TGTGCCAGCAGTTTCGGACAGGCAACAAACTATGGCTACACCTTC. Residues: CASSFGQATNYGYTF.

V usage is TRBV11-2 and J usage is TRBJ1-1, with TRBD1 matching 8 bases. The length of the CDR3 is 15 residues. Trimming took 5 bases from V and 4 from J; bases not matched to a gene: 9. From germline, CDR1 is SGHAT and CDR2 FQNNGV. The CDR3 protein is CASSKRTGGGTEAFF. DNA for the CDR3: TGTGCCAGCAGCAAGCGAACAGGGGGTGGCACTGAAGCTTTCTTT.

This clonotype has just a few counts. The chain combines TRBV2 with TRBJ2-3, with 11 bases lining up with TRBD1. V shed 8 bases and J 5 bases; nucleotides not matched to a gene: 6. Germline-derived CDR1 and CDR2 are SNHLY and FYNNEI. The CDR3 is 14 amino acids. The CDR3 DNA follows: TGTGCCAGCGAAGGACAGGGGGCTGGAGATACGCAGTATTTT. Residues: CASEGQGAGDTQYF. Full variable domain (missing parts from reference TRBV2 and TRBJ2-3): EPEVTQTPSHQVTQMGQEVILRCVPISNHLYFYWYRQILGQKVEFLVSFYNNEISEKSEIFDDQFSVERPDGSNFTLKIRSTKLEDSAMYFCASEGQGAGDTQYFGPGTRLTVL.

In DNA, the CDR3 is TGTGCCATCAGTGAGTTGCACGGCACGCAGTATTTT. Translated: CAISELHGTQYF. The chain uses TRBV10-3 and TRBJ2-3, with D uncertain. The V end lost 1 base, the J end lost 9 bases, and 8 bases lay between the germline ends. The CDR3 extends over 12 amino acids. CDR1 is ENHRY, CDR2 SYGVKD, per germline.

This clonotype appeared a few times. The V and J genes are TRBV15 and TRBJ2-5, with 9 bases fitting TRBD1. V lost 1 base, J lost 5 bases, and 11 bases stayed unmatched. There are 17 residues in the CDR3. Germline CDR1 and CDR2: LNHNV and YYDKDF (reference sequence). The CDR3, as DNA: TGTGCCACCAGCAGAGGGGGACAGGGTGGTTTTTCGGAGACCCAGTACTTC. Protein: CATSRGGQGGFSETQYF.

This clonotype was found a few times. The chain has TRBV5-8 and TRBJ2-6, with D possibly TRBD1 on 6 matching bases. Germline CDR1 and CDR2: SGHTS and YDEGEE. Trimming shortened V by 3 bases and J by 0 bases, and 13 bases separated the two germline ends. The length of the CDR3 is 17 residues. The CDR3 sequence: CASSSGQIYSGANVLTF. The CDR3 nucleotides read TGTGCCAGCAGCTCTGGACAGATCTACTCTGGGGCCAACGTCCTGACTTTC.

This clonotype was found a few times. This chain uses TRBV5-1 with TRBJ2-1; tentatively, D is TRBD2 (6 bases). CDR1 is SGHRS and CDR2 is YFSETQ in the germline V gene. V was clipped by 6 bases and J by 9 bases, with 19 bases between them. The CDR3 consists of 14 residues. Here the CDR3 DNA reads TGCGCCAGCAAATCGACTAGTCGGGTGCCTGAGCAGTTCTTC. Translation gives CASKSTSRVPEQFF. Full variable domain (outside the CDR3, taken from reference TRBV5-1 and TRBJ2-1): KAGVTQTPRYLIKTRGQQVTLSCSPISGHRSVSWYQQTPGQGLQFLFEYFSETQRNKGNFPGRFSGRQFSNSRSEMNVSTLELGDSALYLCASKSTSRVPEQFFGPGTRLTVL.

This clonotype was recorded a few times. J is TRBJ1-2 and V is TRBV20-1; TRBD1 agrees at 8 bases. CDR3 size: 13 residues. Germline V gene sequence: CDR1 DFQATT, CDR2 SNEGSKA (reference sequence). V lost 6 bases to trimming and J lost 4 bases; unmatched junction nucleotides: 7. CDR3 sequence reads: CSARTGRVYGYTF. In DNA form, the CDR3 reads TGCAGTGCCCGGACAGGGCGAGTCTATGGCTACACCTTC.

The CDR3 sequence is CSAFSSGRGKGNEQFF. The CDR3 region has the DNA TGCAGTGCTTTTAGCAGCGGTCGGGGAAAGGGCAATGAGCAGTTCTTC. This chain links TRBV20-1 with TRBJ2-1; tentative D call: TRBD2 (5 bases). V shed 5 bases and J shed 6 bases, with 23 bases lying between them. Germline V lookup: CDR1 DFQATT, CDR2 SNEGSKA (reference sequence). This CDR3 region has 16 residues.

This clonotype was detected a few times. The chain links TRBV4-2 to TRBJ1-2; 7 nucleotides agree with TRBD1. Trimming at V came to 0 bases and at J to 8 bases, leaving 9 bases not matched to a gene. Germline values: CDR1 LGHNA, CDR2 YNFKEQ. This CDR3 spans 15 amino acids. The CDR3 here is CASSQEGPTGKGYTF. Here the CDR3 DNA reads TGTGCCAGCAGCCAAGAGGGCCCGACAGGGAAGGGCTACACCTTC.

The chain employs TRBV5-1 and TRBJ2-3, with 10 positions matching TRBD2. V gave up 0 bases and J gave up 3 bases; unmatched junction bases: 7. Looked up from germline, CDR1 is SGHRS and CDR2 is YFSETQ. The CDR3 totals 17 residues. The CDR3 here is CASSLGDLSGGTDTQYF. DNA for the CDR3: TGCGCCAGCAGCTTGGGGGACCTTAGCGGGGGGACAGATACGCAGTATTTT. The full variable domain, with the rest looked up from reference TRBV5-1 and TRBJ2-3, is KAGVTQTPRYLIKTRGQQVTLSCSPISGHRSVSWYQQTPGQGLQFLFEYFSETQRNKGNFPGRFSGRQFSNSRSEMNVSTLELGDSALYLCASSLGDLSGGTDTQYFGPGTRLTVL.